This TCR beta chain was captured by sequencing in a study of OX40 agonist ivuxolimab in advanced cancers. Study in general: A mean age of roughly 66 years, range roughly 23 to 85, was recorded, and approximately 79% were male.

This clone has a count of ten or more. The assay was immunoSEQ multiplex PCR, and TCRdb's table has in-frame clones only and misses some. Among tens of thousands of clones listed, over 85% were seen once. V was clipped by 0 bases and J by 5 bases, with 10 bases between them. Germline V gives CDR1 SQVTM, CDR2 ANQGSEA. CDR3 length: 13 amino acids. V and J are TRBV29-1 and TRBJ2-5; D perhaps matches TRBD2 (6 bases). The sequence came from an adult with an advanced solid tumor such as melanoma, head and neck, liver or kidney cancer. Material: CD4+ or CD8+ T cells sorted from blood, obtained in a trial of the OX40 agonist ivuxolimab. For the CDR3, the DNA is TGCAGCGTTGAAGAGAGGCTAGCGGAGACCCAGTACTTC. It translates to CSVEERLAETQYF.